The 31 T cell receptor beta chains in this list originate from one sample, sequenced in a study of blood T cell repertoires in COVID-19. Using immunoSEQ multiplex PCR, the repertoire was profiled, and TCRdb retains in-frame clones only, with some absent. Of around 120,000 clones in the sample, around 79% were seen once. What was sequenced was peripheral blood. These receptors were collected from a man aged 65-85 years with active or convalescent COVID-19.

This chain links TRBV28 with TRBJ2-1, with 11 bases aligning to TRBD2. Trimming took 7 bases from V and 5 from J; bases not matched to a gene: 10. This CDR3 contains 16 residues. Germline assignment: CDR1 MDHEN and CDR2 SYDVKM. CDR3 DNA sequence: TGTGCCAGCAATTCCCCTAGCGGGGGGTTTAACAATGAGCAGTTCTTC. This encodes CASNSPSGGFNNEQFF.

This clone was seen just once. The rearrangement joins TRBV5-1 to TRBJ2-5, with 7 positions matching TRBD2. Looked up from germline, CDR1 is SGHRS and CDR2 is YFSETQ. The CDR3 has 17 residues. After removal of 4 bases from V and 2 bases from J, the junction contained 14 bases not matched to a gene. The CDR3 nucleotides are TGCGCCAGCAGCCGATCCGGACTAGTCCTTTTGCAAGAGACCCAGTACTTC. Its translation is CASSRSGLVLLQETQYF. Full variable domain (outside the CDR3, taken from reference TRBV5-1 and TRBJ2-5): KAGVTQTPRYLIKTRGQQVTLSCSPISGHRSVSWYQQTPGQGLQFLFEYFSETQRNKGNFPGRFSGRQFSNSRSEMNVSTLELGDSALYLCASSRSGLVLLQETQYFGPGTRLLVL.

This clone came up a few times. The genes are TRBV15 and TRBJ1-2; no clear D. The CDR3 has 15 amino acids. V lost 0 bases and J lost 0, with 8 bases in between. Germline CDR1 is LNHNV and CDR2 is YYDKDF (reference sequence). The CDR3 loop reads CATSRDLAANYGYTF. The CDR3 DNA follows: TGTGCCACCAGCAGAGATTTAGCAGCTAACTATGGCTACACCTTC.

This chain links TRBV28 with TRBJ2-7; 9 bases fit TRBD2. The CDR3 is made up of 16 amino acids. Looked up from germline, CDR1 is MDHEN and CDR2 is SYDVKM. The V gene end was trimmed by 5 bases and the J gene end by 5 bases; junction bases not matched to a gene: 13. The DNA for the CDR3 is TGTGCCAGCAGTCCTATGGGTAGCGGGAGTTACCACGAGCAGTACTTC. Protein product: CASSPMGSGSYHEQYF.

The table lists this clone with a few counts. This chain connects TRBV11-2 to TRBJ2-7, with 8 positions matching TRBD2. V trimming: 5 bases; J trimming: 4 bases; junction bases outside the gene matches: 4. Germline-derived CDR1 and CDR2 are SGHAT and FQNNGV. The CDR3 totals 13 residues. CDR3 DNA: TGTGCCAGCAGCCGCGGGAGGCTTTACGAGCAGTACTTC. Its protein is CASSRGRLYEQYF.

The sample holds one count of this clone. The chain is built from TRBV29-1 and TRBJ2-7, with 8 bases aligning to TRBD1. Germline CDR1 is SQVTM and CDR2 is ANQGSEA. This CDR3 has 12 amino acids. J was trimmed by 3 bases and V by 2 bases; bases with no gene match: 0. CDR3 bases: TGCAGCGTTGAAACAGGGGGCTACGAGCAGTACTTC. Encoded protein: CSVETGGYEQYF.

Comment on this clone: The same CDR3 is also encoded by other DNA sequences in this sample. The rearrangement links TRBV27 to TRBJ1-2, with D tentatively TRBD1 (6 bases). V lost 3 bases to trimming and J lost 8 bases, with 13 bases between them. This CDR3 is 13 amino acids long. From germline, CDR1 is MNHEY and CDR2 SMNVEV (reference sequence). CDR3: CASSFRAGDGYTF. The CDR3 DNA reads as TGTGCCAGCAGTTTTCGGGCAGGGGACGGCTACACCTTC.

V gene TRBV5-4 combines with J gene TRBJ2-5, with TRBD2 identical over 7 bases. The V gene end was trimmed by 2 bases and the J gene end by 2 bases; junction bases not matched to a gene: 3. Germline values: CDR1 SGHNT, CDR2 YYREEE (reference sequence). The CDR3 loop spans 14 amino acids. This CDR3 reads CASSLLGRQETQYF. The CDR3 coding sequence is TGTGCCAGCAGCTTACTCGGGAGGCAAGAGACCCAGTACTTC.

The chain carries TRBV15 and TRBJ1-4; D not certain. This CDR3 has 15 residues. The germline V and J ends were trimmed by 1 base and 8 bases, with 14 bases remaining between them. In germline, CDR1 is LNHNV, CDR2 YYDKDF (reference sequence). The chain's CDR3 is CATSRGGGGREKLFF. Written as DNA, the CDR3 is TGTGCCACCAGCAGAGGGGGAGGAGGCCGCGAAAAACTGTTTTTT.

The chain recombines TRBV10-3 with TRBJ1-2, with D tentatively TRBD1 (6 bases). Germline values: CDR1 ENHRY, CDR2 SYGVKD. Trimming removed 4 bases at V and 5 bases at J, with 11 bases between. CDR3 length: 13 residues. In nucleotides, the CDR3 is TGTGCCATCAGTGCCGGGACAACTTATGGCTACACCTTC. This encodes CAISAGTTYGYTF.

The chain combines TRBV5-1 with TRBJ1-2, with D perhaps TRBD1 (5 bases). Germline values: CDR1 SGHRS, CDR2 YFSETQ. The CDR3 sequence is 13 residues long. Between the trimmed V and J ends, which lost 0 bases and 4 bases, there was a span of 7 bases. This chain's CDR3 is CASSLDRSYGYTF. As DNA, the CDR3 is TGCGCCAGCAGCTTGGACAGGTCCTATGGCTACACCTTC.

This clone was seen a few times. In DNA, the CDR3 is TGTGCCAGCAGCCTCCGCCCTGGGCAGGGGCCGAGCTATGGCTACACCTTC. It translates to CASSLRPGQGPSYGYTF. This chain connects TRBV5-4 to TRBJ1-2, with a possible D match to TRBD1 (6 bases). Germline V gene lookup returns CDR1 SGHNT and CDR2 YYREEE (reference sequence). V gave up 4 bases and J gave up 4 bases, with 23 bases separating them. This CDR3 has 17 residues.

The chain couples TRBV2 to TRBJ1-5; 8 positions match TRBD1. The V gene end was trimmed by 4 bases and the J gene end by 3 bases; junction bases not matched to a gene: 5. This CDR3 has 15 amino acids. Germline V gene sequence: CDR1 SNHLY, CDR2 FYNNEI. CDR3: CASSVLDRDNQPQHF. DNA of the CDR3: TGTGCCAGCAGTGTCCTGGACAGGGACAATCAGCCCCAGCATTTT.

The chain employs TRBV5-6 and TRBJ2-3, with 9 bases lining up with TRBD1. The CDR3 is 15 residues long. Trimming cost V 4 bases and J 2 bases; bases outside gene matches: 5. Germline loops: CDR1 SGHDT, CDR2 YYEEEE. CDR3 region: CASSPGQGITDTQYF. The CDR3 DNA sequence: TGTGCCAGCAGCCCCGGACAGGGGATCACAGATACGCAGTATTTT.

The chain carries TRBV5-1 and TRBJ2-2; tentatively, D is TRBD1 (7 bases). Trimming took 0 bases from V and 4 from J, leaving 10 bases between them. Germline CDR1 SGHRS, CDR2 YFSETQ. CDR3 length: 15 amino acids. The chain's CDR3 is CASSLDQGGTGELFF. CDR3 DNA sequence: TGCGCCAGCAGCTTGGATCAGGGGGGCACCGGGGAGCTGTTTTTT.

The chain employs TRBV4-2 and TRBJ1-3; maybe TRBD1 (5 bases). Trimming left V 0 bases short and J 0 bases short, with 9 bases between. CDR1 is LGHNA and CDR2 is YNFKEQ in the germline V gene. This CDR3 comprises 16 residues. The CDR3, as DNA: TGTGCCAGCAGCCAAGAGCAGGGAAACTCTGGAAACACCATATATTTT. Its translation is CASSQEQGNSGNTIYF.

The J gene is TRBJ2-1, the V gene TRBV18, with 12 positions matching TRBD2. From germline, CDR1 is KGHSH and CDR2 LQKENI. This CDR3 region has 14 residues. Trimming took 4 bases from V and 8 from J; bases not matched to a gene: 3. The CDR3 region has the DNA TGTGCCAGCTCACGACTAGCGGGAGAGGATGAGCAGTTCTTC. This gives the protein CASSRLAGEDEQFF. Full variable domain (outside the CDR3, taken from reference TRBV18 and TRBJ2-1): NAGVMQNPRHLVRRRGQEARLRCSPMKGHSHVYWYRQLPEEGLKFMVYLQKENIIDESGMPKERFSAEFPKEGPSILRIQQVVRGDSAAYFCASSRLAGEDEQFFGPGTRLTVL.

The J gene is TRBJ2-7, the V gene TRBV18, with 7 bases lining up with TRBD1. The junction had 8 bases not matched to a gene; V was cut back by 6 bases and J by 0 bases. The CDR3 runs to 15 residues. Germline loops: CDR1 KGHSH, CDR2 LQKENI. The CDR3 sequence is CASSGTVLSSYEQYF. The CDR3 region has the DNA TGTGCCAGCTCGGGGACAGTCCTTAGCTCCTACGAGCAGTACTTC.

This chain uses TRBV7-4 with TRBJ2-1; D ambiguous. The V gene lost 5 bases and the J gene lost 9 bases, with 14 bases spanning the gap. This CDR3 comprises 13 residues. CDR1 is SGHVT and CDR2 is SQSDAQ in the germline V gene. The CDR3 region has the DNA TGTGCCAGCAGCCCCGGGTCTAATAGTGAGCAGTTCTTC. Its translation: CASSPGSNSEQFF. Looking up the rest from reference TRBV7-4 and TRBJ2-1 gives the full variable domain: GAGVSQSPRYKVAKRGRDVALRCDSISGHVTLYWYRQTLGQGSEVLTYSQSDAQRDKSGRPSGRFSAERPERSVSTLKIQRTEQGDSAVYLCASSPGSNSEQFFGPGTRLTVL.

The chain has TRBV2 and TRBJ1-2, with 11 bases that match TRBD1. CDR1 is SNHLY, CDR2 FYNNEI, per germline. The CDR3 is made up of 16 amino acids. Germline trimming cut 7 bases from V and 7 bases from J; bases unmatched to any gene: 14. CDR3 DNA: TGTGCCAGCACCAAACAGGGGACAGGGGGATTTCGTGGCTACACCTTC. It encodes CASTKQGTGGFRGYTF.

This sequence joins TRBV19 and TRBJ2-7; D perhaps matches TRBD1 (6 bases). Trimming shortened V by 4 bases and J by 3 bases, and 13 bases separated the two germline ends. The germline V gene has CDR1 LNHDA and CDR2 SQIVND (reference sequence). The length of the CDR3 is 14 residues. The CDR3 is CASSTQTGYYEQYF. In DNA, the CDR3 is TGTGCCAGTAGTACCCAAACAGGGTACTACGAGCAGTACTTC.

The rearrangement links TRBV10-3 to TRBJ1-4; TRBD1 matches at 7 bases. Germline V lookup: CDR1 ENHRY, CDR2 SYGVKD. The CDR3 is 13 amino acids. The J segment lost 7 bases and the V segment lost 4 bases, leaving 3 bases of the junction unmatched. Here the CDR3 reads CAISGRDSEKLFF. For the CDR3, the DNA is TGTGCCATCAGTGGCCGGGACAGTGAAAAACTGTTTTTT.

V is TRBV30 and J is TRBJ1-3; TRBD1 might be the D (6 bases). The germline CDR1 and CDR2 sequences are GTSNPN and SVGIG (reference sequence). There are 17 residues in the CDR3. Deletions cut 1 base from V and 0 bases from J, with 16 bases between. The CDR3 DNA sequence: TGTGCCTGGAGTGGAGCGGGGCAGGGGAGCTCTGGAAACACCATATATTTT. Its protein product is CAWSGAGQGSSGNTIYF.

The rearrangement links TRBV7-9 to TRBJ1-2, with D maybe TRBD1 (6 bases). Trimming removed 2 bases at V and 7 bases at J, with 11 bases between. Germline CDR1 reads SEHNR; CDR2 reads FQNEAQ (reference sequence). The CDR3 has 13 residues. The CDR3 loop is CASSLLGAVGYTF. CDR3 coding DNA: TGTGCCAGCAGCTTATTGGGGGCGGTTGGCTACACCTTC.

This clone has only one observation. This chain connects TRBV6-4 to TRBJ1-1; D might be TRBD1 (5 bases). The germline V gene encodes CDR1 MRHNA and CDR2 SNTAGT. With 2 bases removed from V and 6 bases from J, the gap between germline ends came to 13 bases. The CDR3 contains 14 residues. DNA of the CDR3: TGTGCCAGCAGTGACGGGGGAGGGAAGCCTGAAGCTTTCTTT. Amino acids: CASSDGGGKPEAFF.

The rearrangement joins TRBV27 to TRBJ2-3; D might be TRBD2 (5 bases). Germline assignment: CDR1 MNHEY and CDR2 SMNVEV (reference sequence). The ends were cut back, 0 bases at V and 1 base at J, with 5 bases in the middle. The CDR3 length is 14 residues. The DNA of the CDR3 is TGTGCCAGCAGTTTATCGAGGGGCACAGATACGCAGTATTTT. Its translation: CASSLSRGTDTQYF.

CDR3 coding DNA: TGTGCCAGCAGTTACCCGGACAGGCCTAATGAAAAACTGTTTTTT. Translating it yields CASSYPDRPNEKLFF. The chain uses TRBV28 and TRBJ1-4; 7 bases match TRBD1. The V gene end was trimmed by 4 bases and the J gene end by 3 bases; junction bases not matched to a gene: 5. This CDR3 contains 15 residues. The germline V gene encodes CDR1 MDHEN and CDR2 SYDVKM.

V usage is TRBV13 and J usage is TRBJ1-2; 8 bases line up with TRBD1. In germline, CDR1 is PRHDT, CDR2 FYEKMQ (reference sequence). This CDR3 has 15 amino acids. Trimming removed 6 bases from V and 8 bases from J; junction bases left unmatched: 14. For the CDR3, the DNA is TGTGCCAGCAGGACCTCAGGGGACAGGCCGGGAGGCTACACCTTC. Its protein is CASRTSGDRPGGYTF.

The CDR3 protein is CASSLRTDTQYF. CDR3 DNA: TGTGCCAGCAGCCTCAGGACAGATACGCAGTATTTT. This chain connects TRBV11-1 to TRBJ2-3; D gene uncertain. The CDR3 spans 12 residues. The ends were cut back, 5 bases at V and 3 bases at J, with 6 bases in the middle. Germline CDR1 reads SGHAT; CDR2 reads FQDESV (reference sequence).

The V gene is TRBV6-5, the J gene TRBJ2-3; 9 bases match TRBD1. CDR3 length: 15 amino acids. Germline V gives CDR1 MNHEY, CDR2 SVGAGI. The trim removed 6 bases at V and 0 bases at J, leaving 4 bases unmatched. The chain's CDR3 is CASRPGTGSTDTQYF. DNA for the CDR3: TGTGCCAGCAGACCCGGGACAGGGAGCACAGATACGCAGTATTTT.

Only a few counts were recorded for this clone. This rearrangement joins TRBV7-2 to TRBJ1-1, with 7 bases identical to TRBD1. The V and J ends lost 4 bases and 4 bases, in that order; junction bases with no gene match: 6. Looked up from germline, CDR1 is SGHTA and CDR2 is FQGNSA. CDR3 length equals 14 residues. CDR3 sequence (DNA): TGTGCCAGCAGCTCAACAGGGGTTGGCACTGAAGCTTTCTTT. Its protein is CASSSTGVGTEAFF.